Presented here are 18 T cell receptor beta chains from one specimen sequenced in a study of neurological immune-mediated disorders. TCRdb independently ran MiXCR on the 5' RACE reads; one entry per CDR3 protein. The sample lists tens of thousands of distinct CDR3 sequences, around 2.6% occurring once. What was sequenced was PBMCs. These receptors were taken from a young woman with multiple sclerosis.

This clonotype was detected only a few times. An end of the junction does not agree with germline; a read error may underlie this. The rearrangement links TRBV30 to TRBJ2-1; D remains unclear. The CDR3 contains 12 residues. Germline CDR1 and CDR2: GTSNPN and SVGIG (reference sequence). The CDR3: CACHISGFQQIF. The CDR3 DNA sequence: TGTGCCTGCCATATCAGTGGATTCCAACAGATCTTC.

This clonotype has at least ten counts. The chain is built from TRBV7-9 and TRBJ2-1, with 7 bases identical to TRBD2. V shed 5 bases, J shed 4 bases, and the junction held 11 bases outside the gene matches. Looked up from germline, CDR1 is SEHNR and CDR2 is FQNEAQ (reference sequence). This CDR3 is built from 16 residues. In DNA, the CDR3 is TGTGCCAGCAGCCAGACGGCGGGAGTACTGTACAATGAGCAGTTCTTC. Amino acid sequence: CASSQTAGVLYNEQFF. The variable domain in full, completed from reference TRBV7-9 and TRBJ2-1, reads DTGVSQNPRHKITKRGQNVTFRCDPISEHNRLYWYRQTLGQGPEFLTYFQNEAQLEKSRLLSDRFSAERPKGSFSTLEIQRTEQGDSAMYLCASSQTAGVLYNEQFFGPGTRLTVL.

Many counts were recorded for this clonotype. The V gene is TRBV27, the J gene TRBJ2-3; D gene ambiguous. In germline, CDR1 is MNHEY, CDR2 SMNVEV (reference sequence). The CDR3 runs to 13 residues. The V and J ends lost 4 bases and 6 bases respectively, with 11 bases between them. CDR3 sequence (DNA): TGTGCCAGCAGTTCGGCCCTCCATGATACGCAGTATTTT. Translating gives CASSSALHDTQYF.

This clonotype was picked up many times. The chain is built from TRBV7-2 and TRBJ1-1, with D possibly being TRBD1 (5 bases). Germline V gene lookup returns CDR1 SGHTA and CDR2 FQGNSA. With 8 bases removed from V and 2 bases from J, the gap between germline ends came to 9 bases. The CDR3 runs to 12 residues. CDR3 loop: CASCRGNTEAFF. CDR3 nucleotide sequence: TGTGCCAGCTGTAGGGGAAACACTGAAGCTTTCTTT.

This clonotype has a count of ten or more. The chain joins TRBV28 to TRBJ1-2; a possible D gene is TRBD1 (5 bases). The germline V and J ends were trimmed by 5 bases and 4 bases, with 11 bases remaining between them. The CDR3 covers 13 residues. Looked up from germline, CDR1 is MDHEN and CDR2 is SYDVKM. The CDR3 coding sequence is TGTGCCAGCAGTAGTCAGGGCGGCTATGGCTACACCTTC. It specifies CASSSQGGYGYTF.

Ten or more counts support this clonotype. The chain couples TRBV7-9 to TRBJ2-1; no clear D. CDR1 and CDR2 (germline): SEHNR, FQNEAQ (reference sequence). Trimming removed 1 base from V and 0 bases from J, with 7 bases in between. The CDR3 covers 15 residues. CDR3: CASSLGSYSYNEQFF. CDR3 DNA: TGTGCCAGCAGCTTAGGTAGCTACTCCTACAATGAGCAGTTCTTC. The whole variable domain, remainder taken from reference TRBV7-9 and TRBJ2-1, is DTGVSQNPRHKITKRGQNVTFRCDPISEHNRLYWYRQTLGQGPEFLTYFQNEAQLEKSRLLSDRFSAERPKGSFSTLEIQRTEQGDSAMYLCASSLGSYSYNEQFFGPGTRLTVL.

At least ten counts were recorded for this clonotype. This chain connects TRBV5-1 to TRBJ2-7, with D perhaps matching TRBD2 (6 bases). The ends were cut back, 5 bases at V and 5 bases at J, with 20 bases in the middle. Germline values: CDR1 SGHRS, CDR2 YFSETQ. This CDR3 region has 15 residues. The CDR3: CASRGASGGRDEQYF. For the CDR3, the DNA is TGCGCCAGCAGAGGGGCCAGTGGAGGGCGCGACGAGCAGTACTTC.

This clonotype occurred many times. This chain connects TRBV24-1 to TRBJ2-3, with 9 bases lining up with TRBD1. CDR1 KGHDR and CDR2 SFDVKD come from the germline V gene. The CDR3 has 16 residues. Trimming cost V 5 bases and J 0 bases; bases outside gene matches: 5. The CDR3 loop is CATSVQGASSTDTQYF. The CDR3 region has the DNA TGTGCCACCAGTGTACAGGGGGCTTCTAGCACAGATACGCAGTATTTT.

This clonotype was observed a few times. A read error is possible here, since a much larger clone lies one base away. No conserved phenylalanine or tryptophan ends this CDR3, so it is likely a read error. The chain is built from TRBV2 and TRBJ1-1; unclear D gene. This CDR3 is 13 amino acids long. The germline gives CDR1 SNHLY, CDR2 FYNNEI. V lost 7 bases and J lost 4, with 13 bases in between. The CDR3 bases are TGTGCCAGCATCCCCGGCGTTCCCACTGAAGCTTTCTGT. Its translation is CASIPGVPTEAFC.

This clonotype showed up many times. This chain links TRBV7-8 with TRBJ2-7, with TRBD2 identical over 7 bases. Germline CDR1 SGHVS, CDR2 FQNEAQ. The V gene end was trimmed by 1 base and the J gene end by 4 bases; junction bases not matched to a gene: 4. This CDR3 has 14 residues. DNA for the CDR3: TGTGCCAGCAGCTTAGTAATTAGCGGGTACGAGCAGTACTTC. It encodes CASSLVISGYEQYF. The full variable domain, its missing parts supplied by reference TRBV7-8 and TRBJ2-7, is GAGVSQSPRYKVAKRGQDVALRCDPISGHVSLFWYQQALGQGPEFLTYFQNEAQLDKSGLPSDRFFAERPEGSVSTLKIQRTQQEDSAVYLCASSLVISGYEQYFGPGTRLTVT.

At least ten counts were recorded for this clonotype. The chain uses TRBV20-1 and TRBJ2-7, with a weak D call TRBD2 (6 bases). In germline, CDR1 is DFQATT, CDR2 SNEGSKA (reference sequence). V shed 7 bases and J shed 6 bases, with 22 bases lying between them. The CDR3 length is 14 residues. The CDR3 spells CSGNSPGEHPEQYF. CDR3 bases: TGCAGTGGAAACTCCCCGGGAGAACACCCCGAGCAGTACTTC.

In its sample, this clonotype is medium-sized. The CDR3 region has the DNA TGTGCCAGCAGCTTCGGACAGGGGACTGAAGCTTTCTTT. Translation: CASSFGQGTEAFF. The V gene is TRBV7-2, the J gene TRBJ1-1; 9 bases line up with TRBD1. The length of the CDR3 is 13 residues. CDR1 and CDR2 from the germline V gene are SGHTA and FQGNSA. After removal of 3 bases from V and 5 bases from J, the junction contained 1 base not matched to a gene.

This clonotype has a count of ten or more. The chain is built from TRBV6-5 and TRBJ1-6; D may be TRBD1 (6 bases). V was shortened by 7 bases and J by 3 bases, with 19 bases between the two germline ends. The CDR3 is made up of 17 amino acids. The germline V gene encodes CDR1 MNHEY and CDR2 SVGAGI. The CDR3 loop reads CASKLRRGRVYNSPLHF. The CDR3 bases are TGTGCCAGCAAATTACGGCGGGGGCGGGTCTATAATTCACCCCTCCACTTT.

This clonotype was counted at least ten times. The chain uses TRBV7-2 and TRBJ2-5; no definite D call. From germline, CDR1 is SGHTA and CDR2 FQGNSA. V lost 1 base to trimming and J lost 1 base, with 4 bases between them. The CDR3 has 13 residues. CDR3 protein: CASSLDPQETQYF. CDR3 DNA sequence: TGTGCCAGCAGCTTAGACCCCCAAGAGACCCAGTACTTC.

This clonotype was detected ten times or more. V is TRBV4-3 and J is TRBJ2-5; the D gene could be TRBD1 or TRBD2 (6 bases each). CDR1 is LGHNA and CDR2 is YSLEER in the germline V gene. The CDR3 is made up of 16 amino acids. V was shortened by 0 bases and J by 7 bases, with 18 bases between the two germline ends. The CDR3 nucleotides are TGCGCCAGCAGCCAAGATTATCGGGGGCGATCCAGGACCCAGTACTTC. It yields the protein CASSQDYRGRSRTQYF.

This clonotype was counted ten times or more. CDR3 nucleotide sequence: TGTGCCAGCAGCTTAGGGGGTCGTTTCGACGAGCAGTACTTC. Its translation is CASSLGGRFDEQYF. The chain recombines TRBV7-2 with TRBJ2-7; D call uncertain. Trimming removed 1 base from V and 5 bases from J, with 12 bases in between. CDR1 and CDR2 (germline): SGHTA, FQGNSA. The CDR3 is 14 residues long. Drawing the rest from reference TRBV7-2 and TRBJ2-7, the complete variable domain is GAGVSQSPSNKVTEKGKDVELRCDPISGHTALYWYRQSLGQGLEFLIYFQGNSAPDKSGLPSDRFSAERTGGSVSTLTIQRTQQEDSAVYLCASSLGGRFDEQYFGPGTRLTVT.

This clonotype was seen ten or more times. V gene TRBV5-1 combines with J gene TRBJ2-5; D ambiguous. V dropped 0 bases and J dropped 5 bases, with 11 bases sitting between them. Germline assignment: CDR1 SGHRS and CDR2 YFSETQ. CDR3 length equals 14 residues. The CDR3 DNA follows: TGCGCCAGCAGCTTGGGCCCACCGTGGGAGACCCAGTACTTC. This encodes CASSLGPPWETQYF.

This clonotype was detected only a few times. The V call is TRBV19, the J call TRBJ2-2; 11 bases are shared with TRBD2. CDR3 size: 19 residues. From germline, CDR1 is LNHDA and CDR2 SQIVND (reference sequence). With V trimmed by 5 bases and J by 5 bases, 16 bases remained unmatched. This CDR3 is CASSYRTSGSWSGTGELFF. The DNA for the CDR3 is TGTGCCAGTAGTTATAGAACTAGCGGGAGTTGGAGCGGGACCGGGGAGCTGTTTTTT.